The present T cell receptor (beta chain) was sequenced within a study of blood T cell repertoires in COVID-19. CDR1 and CDR2 from the germline V gene are SGHDN and FVKESK. Trimming at V came to 0 bases and at J to 4 bases, leaving 2 bases not matched to a gene. The CDR3 runs to 15 residues. Sequencing was performed with immunoSEQ multiplex PCR; in TCRdb, only in-frame clones are kept and a portion is missing. The sample has 150,000 to 200,000 clones; more than 75% are singletons. Sample: PBMCs or T cells enriched from blood (not recorded which). The gene calls are TRBV14 and TRBJ1-5, with 8 bases lining up with TRBD1. This clonotype was sampled from a woman in her forties or fifties with acute COVID-19. The CDR3 region has the DNA TGTGCCAGCAGCCAAGACCGGACAGGGAATCAGCCCCAGCATTTT. This sequence encodes CASSQDRTGNQPQHF.